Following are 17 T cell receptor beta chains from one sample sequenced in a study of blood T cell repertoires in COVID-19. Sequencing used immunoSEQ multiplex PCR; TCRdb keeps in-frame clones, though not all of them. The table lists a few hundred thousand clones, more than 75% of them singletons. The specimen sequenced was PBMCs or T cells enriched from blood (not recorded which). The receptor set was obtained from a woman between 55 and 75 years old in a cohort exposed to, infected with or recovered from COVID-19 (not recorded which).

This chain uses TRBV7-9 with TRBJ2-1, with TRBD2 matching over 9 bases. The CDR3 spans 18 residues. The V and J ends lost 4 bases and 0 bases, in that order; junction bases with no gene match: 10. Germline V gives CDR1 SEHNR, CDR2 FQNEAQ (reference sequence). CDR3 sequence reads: CASSSNLIAGVSYNEQFF. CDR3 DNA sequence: TGTGCCAGCAGCTCCAACTTAATAGCGGGGGTCTCCTACAATGAGCAGTTCTTC.

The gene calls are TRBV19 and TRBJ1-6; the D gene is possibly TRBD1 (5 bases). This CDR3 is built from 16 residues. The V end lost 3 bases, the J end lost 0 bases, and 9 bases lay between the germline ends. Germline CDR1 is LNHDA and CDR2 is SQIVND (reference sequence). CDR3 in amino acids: CASSIGASSYNSPLHF. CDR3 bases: TGTGCCAGTAGTATTGGGGCAAGCTCCTATAATTCACCCCTCCACTTT.

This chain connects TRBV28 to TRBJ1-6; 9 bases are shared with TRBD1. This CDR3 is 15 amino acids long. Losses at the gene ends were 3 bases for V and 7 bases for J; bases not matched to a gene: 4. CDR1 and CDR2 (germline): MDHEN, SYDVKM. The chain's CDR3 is CASSFPGQGNSPLHF. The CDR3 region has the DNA TGTGCCAGCAGTTTCCCCGGACAGGGGAATTCACCCCTCCACTTT.

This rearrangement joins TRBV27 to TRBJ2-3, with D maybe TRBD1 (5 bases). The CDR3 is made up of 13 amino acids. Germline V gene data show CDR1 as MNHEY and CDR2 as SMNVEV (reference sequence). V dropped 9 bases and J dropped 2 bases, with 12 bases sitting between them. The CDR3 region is CASQGFVTDTQYF. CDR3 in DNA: TGTGCCAGTCAGGGCTTCGTCACAGATACGCAGTATTTT.

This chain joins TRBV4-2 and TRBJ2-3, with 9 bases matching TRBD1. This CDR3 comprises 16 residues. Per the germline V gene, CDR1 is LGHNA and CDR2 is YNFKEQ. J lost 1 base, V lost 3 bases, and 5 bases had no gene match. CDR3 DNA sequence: TGTGCCAGCAGCCATCCCCGGGACAGGGGCACAGATACGCAGTATTTT. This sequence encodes CASSHPRDRGTDTQYF.

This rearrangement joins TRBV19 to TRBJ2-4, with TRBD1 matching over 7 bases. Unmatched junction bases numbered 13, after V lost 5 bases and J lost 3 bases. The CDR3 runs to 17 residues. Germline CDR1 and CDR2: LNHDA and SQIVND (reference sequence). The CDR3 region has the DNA TGTGCCAGTAGTCCCATACGGACAGGTTCAGGCAAAAACATTCAGTACTTC. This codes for CASSPIRTGSGKNIQYF.

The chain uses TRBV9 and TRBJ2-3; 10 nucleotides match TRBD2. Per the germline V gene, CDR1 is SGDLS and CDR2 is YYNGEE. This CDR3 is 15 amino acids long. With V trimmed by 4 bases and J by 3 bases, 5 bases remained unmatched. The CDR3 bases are TGTGCCAGCAGCAAGCGGGAGGGCTTAACAGATACGCAGTATTTT. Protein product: CASSKREGLTDTQYF.

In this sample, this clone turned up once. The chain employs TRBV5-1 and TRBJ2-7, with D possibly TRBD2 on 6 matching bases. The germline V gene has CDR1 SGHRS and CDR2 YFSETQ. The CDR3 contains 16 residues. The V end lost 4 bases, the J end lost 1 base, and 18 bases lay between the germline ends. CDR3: CASSRTSGGTSYEQYF. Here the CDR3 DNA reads TGCGCCAGCAGCCGGACCTCCGGGGGTACATCCTACGAGCAGTACTTC. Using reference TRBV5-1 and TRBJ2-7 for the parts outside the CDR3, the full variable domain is KAGVTQTPRYLIKTRGQQVTLSCSPISGHRSVSWYQQTPGQGLQFLFEYFSETQRNKGNFPGRFSGRQFSNSRSEMNVSTLELGDSALYLCASSRTSGGTSYEQYFGPGTRLTVT.

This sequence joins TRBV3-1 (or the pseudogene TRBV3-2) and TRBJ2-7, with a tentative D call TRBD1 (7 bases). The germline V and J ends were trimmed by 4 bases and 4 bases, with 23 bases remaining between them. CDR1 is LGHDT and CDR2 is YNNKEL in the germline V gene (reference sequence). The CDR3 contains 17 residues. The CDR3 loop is CASSLYSGQRRGYEQYF. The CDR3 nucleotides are TGTGCCAGCAGCCTTTACTCGGGACAGAGGAGGGGTTACGAGCAGTACTTC.

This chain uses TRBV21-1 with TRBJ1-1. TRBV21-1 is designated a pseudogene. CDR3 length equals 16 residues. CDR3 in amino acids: CASSKGTEGMNTEAFF. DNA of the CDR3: TGTGCCAGCAGCAAAGGCACGGAGGGTATGAACACTGAAGCTTTCTTT.

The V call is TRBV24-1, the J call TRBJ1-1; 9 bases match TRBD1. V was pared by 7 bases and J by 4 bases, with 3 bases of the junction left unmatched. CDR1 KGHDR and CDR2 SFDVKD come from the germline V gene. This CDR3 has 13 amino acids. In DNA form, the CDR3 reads TGTGCCACCAGGGGACAGGGAGCCACTGAAGCTTTCTTT. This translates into CATRGQGATEAFF.

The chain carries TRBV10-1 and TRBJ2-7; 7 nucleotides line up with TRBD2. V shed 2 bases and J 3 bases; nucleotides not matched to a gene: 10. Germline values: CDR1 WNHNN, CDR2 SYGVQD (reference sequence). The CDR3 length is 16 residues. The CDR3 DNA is TGCGCCAGCAGTGAGCCCCGGGAGGAGGGAAGCTACGAGCAGTACTTC. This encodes CASSEPREEGSYEQYF.

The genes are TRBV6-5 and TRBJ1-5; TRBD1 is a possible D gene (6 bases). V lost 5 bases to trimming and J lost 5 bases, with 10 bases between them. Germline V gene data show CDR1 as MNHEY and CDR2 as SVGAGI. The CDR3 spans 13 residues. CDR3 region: CASSKDSHQPQHF. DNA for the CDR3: TGTGCCAGCAGTAAGGACAGTCATCAGCCCCAGCATTTT.

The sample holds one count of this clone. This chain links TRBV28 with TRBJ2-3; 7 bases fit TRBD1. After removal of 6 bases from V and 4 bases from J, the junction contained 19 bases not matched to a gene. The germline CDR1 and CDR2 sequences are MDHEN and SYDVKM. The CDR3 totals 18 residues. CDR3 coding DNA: TGTGCCAGCAGCCTGAGACAGGGCGGGCGCCGCGTCGCAGATACGCAGTATTTT. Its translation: CASSLRQGGRRVADTQYF.

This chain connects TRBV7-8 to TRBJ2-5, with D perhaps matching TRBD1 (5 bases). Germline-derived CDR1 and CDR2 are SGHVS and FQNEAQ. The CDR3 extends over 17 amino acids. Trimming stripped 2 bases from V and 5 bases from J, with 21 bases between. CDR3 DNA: TGTGCCAGCAGCTTAAGAGGCGCAGGGTCCGAAGCCGAGACCCAGTACTTC. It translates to CASSLRGAGSEAETQYF.

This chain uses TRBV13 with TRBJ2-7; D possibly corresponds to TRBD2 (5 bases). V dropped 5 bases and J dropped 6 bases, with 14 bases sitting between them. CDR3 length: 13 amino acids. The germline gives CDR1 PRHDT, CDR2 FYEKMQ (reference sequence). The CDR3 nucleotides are TGTGCCAGCAGCGAAGAGGGTATTGGCGAGCAGTACTTC. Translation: CASSEEGIGEQYF.

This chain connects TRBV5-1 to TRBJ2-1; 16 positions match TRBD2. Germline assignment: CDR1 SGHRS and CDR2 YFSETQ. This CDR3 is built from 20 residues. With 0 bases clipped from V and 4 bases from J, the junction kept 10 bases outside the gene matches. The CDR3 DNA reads TGCGCCAGCAGCTTGGCCGGGACTAGCGGGAGGGGCGGTTGGTACAATGAGCAGTTCTTC. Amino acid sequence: CASSLAGTSGRGGWYNEQFF.